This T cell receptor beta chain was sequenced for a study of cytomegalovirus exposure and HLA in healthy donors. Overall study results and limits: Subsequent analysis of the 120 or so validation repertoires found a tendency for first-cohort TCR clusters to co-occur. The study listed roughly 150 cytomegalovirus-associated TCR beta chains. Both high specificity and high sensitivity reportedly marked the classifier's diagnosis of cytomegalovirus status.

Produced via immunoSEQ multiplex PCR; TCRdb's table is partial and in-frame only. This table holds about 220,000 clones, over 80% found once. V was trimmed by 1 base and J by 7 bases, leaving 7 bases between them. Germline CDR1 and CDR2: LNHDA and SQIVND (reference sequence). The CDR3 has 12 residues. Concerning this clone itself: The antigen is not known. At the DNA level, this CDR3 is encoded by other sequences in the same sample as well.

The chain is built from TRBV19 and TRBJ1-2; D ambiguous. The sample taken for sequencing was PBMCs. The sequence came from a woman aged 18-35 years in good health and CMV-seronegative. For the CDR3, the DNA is TGTGCCAGTAGTATAGGAGGCCTTGGCTACACCTTC. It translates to CASSIGGLGYTF.